This T cell receptor beta chain was recovered during a study of shared clonotypes between healthy human individuals. Study context: Plates per donor: three CD4 naive, three CD4 memory, two CD8 naive, one CD8 memory.

In regard to this clone: At the DNA level, this CDR3 is encoded by other sequences in the same sample as well.

Here immunoSEQ multiplex PCR was the method, and the copy in TCRdb shows in-frame clones only, minus some. The table has 2.3 million or so clones, 85% to 95% seen once; the top ten hold about 0.41%. Trimming pared 3 bases from V and 7 bases from J, leaving 9 bases between. The CDR3 runs 13 residues. Germline CDR1 reads MGHDK; CDR2 reads SYGVNS. The sequencing input was naive CD4+ T cells from PBMCs. The subset here: CD45RA+ positively selected. The receptor was isolated from a man aged 18 to 29 in good health. Some clones in this sample may be carry-over from other donors' samples. This chain connects TRBV25-1 to TRBJ1-4; D call uncertain. The CDR3 is CASSEGGREKLFF. The CDR3 coding sequence is TGTGCCAGCAGTGAGGGAGGGCGTGAAAAACTGTTTTTT.